This T cell receptor (beta chain) stems from a study of T cell responses to AZD1222 COVID-19 vaccine. Assay: immunoSEQ multiplex PCR; the TCRdb copy retains only in-frame clones and omits some. The data contain about 190,000 clones, 90% to 95% of them singletons. The germline gives CDR1 SGDLS, CDR2 YYNGEE. The ends were cut back, 0 bases at V and 10 bases at J, with 8 bases in the middle. The length of the CDR3 is 13 residues. Specimen: peripheral blood, collected on day 0 of AZD1222 vaccination. The chain joins TRBV9 to TRBJ1-6, with D perhaps matching TRBD1 (5 bases). The sequence was obtained from an adult in good health. The chain's CDR3 is CASSVGGQSPLHF. Written as DNA, the CDR3 is TGTGCCAGCAGCGTAGGGGGCCAGTCACCCCTCCACTTT.